Each of the 17 T cell receptor beta chains below was sequenced from the same sample in a study of shared clonotypes between healthy human individuals. Profiled with immunoSEQ multiplex PCR; TCRdb holds only in-frame clones, not every one. The sample has some 2 million clones; around 96% are singletons. Naive-designated CD8 cells lacked CD45RO, were positively enriched for CCR7, and omitted terminally differentiated effector memory CD45RA+ cells. Sequenced material: naive CD8+ T cells sorted from blood. The receptors derive from a young man in good health.

The CDR3 reads CASSQIGRGGYTF. The CDR3 DNA sequence: TGCGCCAGCAGCCAAATCGGCAGGGGAGGCTACACCTTC. The chain links TRBV4-1 to TRBJ1-2; tentative D call: TRBD1 (6 bases). CDR1 MGHRA and CDR2 YSYEKL come from the germline V gene. The CDR3 runs 13 residues. V lost 2 bases and J 8 bases, leaving 12 bases between the germline ends.

Details on this clone: Other DNA sequences in the sample encode the same CDR3. The chain employs TRBV6-1 and TRBJ1-3; D unclear. V was pared by 4 bases and J by 0 bases, with 7 bases between. Looked up from germline, CDR1 is MNHNS and CDR2 is SASEGT. The CDR3 loop spans 14 amino acids. DNA of the CDR3: TGTGCCAGCAGTGTCCGGGGCTCTGGAAACACCATATATTTT. The encoded protein is CASSVRGSGNTIYF.

V is TRBV10-2 and J is TRBJ2-3, with TRBD1 matching 10 bases. Per germline, CDR1 WSHSY and CDR2 SAAADI. This CDR3 has 15 residues. V lost 0 bases, J lost 6 bases, and 3 bases stayed unmatched. This chain's CDR3 is CASSESTGGSDTQYF. DNA of the CDR3: TGCGCCAGCAGTGAGTCGACAGGGGGCTCGGATACGCAGTATTTT.

The V gene is TRBV5-4, the J gene TRBJ2-7; 7 positions match TRBD2. J was trimmed by 2 bases and V by 6 bases; bases with no gene match: 8. The CDR3 length is 14 residues. CDR1 is SGHNT and CDR2 is YYREEE in the germline V gene (reference sequence). The CDR3 loop is CASTVAGDAYEQYF. The CDR3 coding sequence is TGTGCCAGCACAGTCGCGGGAGACGCCTACGAGCAGTACTTC.

This clone was picked up a small number of times. J is TRBJ2-5 and V is TRBV5-6; D is undetermined. V shed 3 bases and J shed 4 bases, with 4 bases lying between them. CDR1 is SGHDT, CDR2 YYEEEE, per germline. CDR3 length: 11 amino acids. CDR3 bases: TGTGCCAGCAGCTGGGGAGAGACCCAGTACTTC. Residues: CASSWGETQYF.

V is TRBV10-2 and J is TRBJ2-1; D not resolved. The CDR3 runs to 16 residues. V was cut by 6 bases and J by 0 bases, with 15 bases left in between. Germline values: CDR1 WSHSY, CDR2 SAAADI. The chain's CDR3 is CASRDPRGSSYNEQFF. The CDR3, as DNA: TGCGCCAGCAGAGACCCACGAGGAAGCTCCTACAATGAGCAGTTCTTC.

The rearrangement uses TRBV15 and TRBJ2-3; TRBD2 matches 7 bases. The CDR3 has 14 amino acids. CDR1 is LNHNV, CDR2 YYDKDF, per germline (reference sequence). J gave up 5 bases and V 0 bases, and 2 bases lay outside the gene matches. The DNA of the CDR3 is TGTGCCACCAGCAGAGATGCTAGCGGAGATACGCAGTATTTT. Translating gives CATSRDASGDTQYF.

Points on this clone: Other nucleotide sequences in the sample specify the same CDR3. The V gene is TRBV27, the J gene TRBJ2-1, with TRBD2 matching over 9 bases. J gave up 8 bases and V 8 bases, and 10 bases lay outside the gene matches. The CDR3 covers 14 residues. The germline V gene has CDR1 MNHEY and CDR2 SMNVEV (reference sequence). This CDR3 reads CASRLAGGPDEQFF. CDR3 coding DNA: TGTGCCAGCCGGTTGGCGGGAGGGCCGGATGAGCAGTTCTTC.

The rearrangement joins TRBV4-3 to TRBJ1-1, with 8 bases lining up with TRBD1. Germline lookup yields CDR1 LGHNA and CDR2 YSLEER. The CDR3 runs to 14 residues. Trimming at V came to 1 base and at J to 8 bases, leaving 6 bases not matched to a gene. In DNA form, the CDR3 reads TGCGCCAGCAGCCAAGTTAGGACAGGGAACGAAGCTTTCTTT. It yields the protein CASSQVRTGNEAFF.

This chain connects TRBV27 to TRBJ2-7, with D possibly being TRBD2 (6 bases). CDR1 MNHEY and CDR2 SMNVEV come from the germline V gene (reference sequence). This CDR3 has 14 amino acids. V was shortened by 3 bases and J by 3 bases, with 12 bases between the two germline ends. The CDR3 protein is CASSFTGTVYEQYF. The CDR3 DNA reads TGTGCCAGCAGTTTTACCGGGACTGTCTACGAGCAGTACTTC.

This rearrangement joins TRBV18 to TRBJ2-7, with 8 bases lining up with TRBD1. V lost 4 bases, J lost 4 bases, and 6 bases stayed unmatched. The CDR3 is made up of 14 amino acids. Germline CDR1 and CDR2: KGHSH and LQKENI. This CDR3 reads CASSLGQGGYEQYF. For the CDR3, the DNA is TGTGCCAGCTCACTAGGACAGGGCGGGTACGAGCAGTACTTC.

The V gene is TRBV5-1, the J gene TRBJ1-1; no reliable D call. CDR3 length: 12 amino acids. V lost 4 bases, J lost 7 bases, and 11 bases lay in between. Germline loops: CDR1 SGHRS, CDR2 YFSETQ. The CDR3 sequence: CASSRGVSEAFF. In DNA form, the CDR3 reads TGCGCCAGCAGCCGCGGGGTTAGTGAAGCTTTCTTT. Full variable domain (remainder filled in from reference TRBV5-1 and TRBJ1-1): KAGVTQTPRYLIKTRGQQVTLSCSPISGHRSVSWYQQTPGQGLQFLFEYFSETQRNKGNFPGRFSGRQFSNSRSEMNVSTLELGDSALYLCASSRGVSEAFFGQGTRLTVV.

The table lists this clone with a count of one. V and J are TRBV7-9 and TRBJ2-2, with 7 positions matching TRBD1. The CDR3 covers 16 residues. CDR1 SEHNR and CDR2 FQNEAQ come from the germline V gene (reference sequence). J lost 2 bases, V lost 4 bases, and 7 bases had no gene match. CDR3 sequence: CASSSVGQTNTGELFF. CDR3 sequence (DNA): TGTGCCAGCAGCTCCGTGGGACAGACAAACACCGGGGAGCTGTTTTTT.

This CDR3 reads CASSLNFPPPDTQYF. The CDR3 DNA is TGTGCCAGCAGCTTAAACTTTCCTCCCCCAGATACGCAGTATTTT. The chain employs TRBV7-9 and TRBJ2-3; D ambiguous. V gave up 2 bases and J gave up 4 bases, with 13 bases separating them. The CDR3 loop spans 15 amino acids. In germline, CDR1 is SEHNR, CDR2 FQNEAQ (reference sequence).

With respect to this clone: The sample carries other DNA sequences with the same CDR3. V and J are TRBV28 and TRBJ2-7, with 7 bases identical to TRBD1. J lost 3 bases, V lost 3 bases, and 5 bases had no gene match. In germline, CDR1 is MDHEN, CDR2 SYDVKM. CDR3 size: 14 residues. The CDR3 DNA is TGTGCCAGCAGTTTTGGGGACAGAAGCTACGAGCAGTACTTC. Translating it yields CASSFGDRSYEQYF.

This chain connects TRBV28 to TRBJ2-4; the D is unclear. The CDR3 sequence is 12 residues long. CDR1 and CDR2 (germline): MDHEN, SYDVKM. V was clipped by 5 bases and J by 8 bases, with 10 bases between them. The CDR3 protein is CASSPKLDIQYF. The CDR3 nucleotides are TGTGCCAGCAGTCCTAAATTGGACATTCAGTACTTC.

V and J are TRBV30 and TRBJ2-5; D is perhaps TRBD1 (5 bases). This CDR3 contains 14 residues. Germline V CDR1 and CDR2: GTSNPN, SVGIG (reference sequence). V lost 4 bases and J 5 bases, leaving 17 bases between the germline ends. The CDR3 nucleotides are TGTGCCTGGACCCTAGGGGTTTCGTTGGAGACCCAGTACTTC. Protein product: CAWTLGVSLETQYF.